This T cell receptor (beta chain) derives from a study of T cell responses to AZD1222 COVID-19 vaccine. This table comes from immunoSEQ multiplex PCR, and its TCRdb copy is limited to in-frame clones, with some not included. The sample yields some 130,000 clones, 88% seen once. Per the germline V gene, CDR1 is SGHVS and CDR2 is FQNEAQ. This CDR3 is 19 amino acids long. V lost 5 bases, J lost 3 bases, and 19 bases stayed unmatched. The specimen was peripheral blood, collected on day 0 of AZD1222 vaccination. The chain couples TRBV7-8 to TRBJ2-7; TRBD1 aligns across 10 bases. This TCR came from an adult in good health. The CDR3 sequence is CASSPLAGQGTGGFYEQYF. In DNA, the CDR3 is TGTGCCAGCAGCCCTTTGGCGGGACAGGGGACTGGAGGATTCTACGAGCAGTACTTC.